A selection of T cell receptor beta chains follows, all from one sample in a study of blood T cell repertoires in COVID-19. Profiled with immunoSEQ multiplex PCR; TCRdb holds only in-frame clones, not every one. The table has more than 200,000 clones, approximately 90% seen once; the top ten hold approximately 1.7%. Sequenced material: peripheral blood. These receptors were collected from a man between 65 and 85 years old with acute or convalescent COVID-19. The CDR3 runs from the conserved cysteine through the conserved F or W. D genes are given only for firm matches.

V	J	D	CDR3	DNA
TRBV19	TRBJ2-7	-	CASSVSRQVGLYEQYF	TGTGCCAGTAGTGTTTCAAGACAGGTAGGTCTCTACGAGCAGTACTTC
TRBV6-5	TRBJ2-7	-	CASTTTGRSLEQYF	TGTGCCAGCACCACGACAGGAAGGAGTCTCGAGCAGTACTTC
TRBV5-1	TRBJ2-3	TRBD2	CASSLAAGEADTQYF	TGCGCCAGCAGCTTGGCGGCGGGAGAGGCAGATACGCAGTATTTT
TRBV6-7	TRBJ2-1	TRBD2	CASSLLAGEGGPSEQFF	TGTGCCAGCAGTCTACTAGCGGGAGAAGGCGGGCCGAGTGAGCAGTTCTTC
TRBV6-5	TRBJ1-2	TRBD1	CASSSIRQGTTYGYTF	TGTGCCAGCAGTTCCATCCGACAGGGAACAACGTATGGCTACACCTTC
TRBV27	TRBJ2-7	TRBD2	CASRRRTSGFYEQYF	TGTGCCAGCCGCCGCCGGACTAGCGGGTTCTACGAGCAGTACTTC
TRBV27	TRBJ2-7	-	CASSRGVSYEQYF	TGTGCCAGCAGCAGGGGGGTGTCCTACGAGCAGTACTTC
TRBV27	TRBJ1-3	-	CASSLTGTGNTIYF	TGTGCCAGCAGTTTAACGGGTACTGGAAACACCATATATTTT
TRBV28	TRBJ1-1	-	CASRGSLMNTEAFF	TGTGCCAGCAGGGGCAGCCTAATGAACACTGAAGCTTTCTTT
TRBV7-9	TRBJ2-7	TRBD2	CASSSTGREVYF	TGTGCCAGCAGCTCTACGGGGCGGGAGGTGTACTTC
TRBV5-1	TRBJ2-1	TRBD2	CASSLWRESYNEQFF	TGCGCCAGCAGCTTGTGGCGGGAGAGCTACAATGAGCAGTTCTTC
TRBV6-1	TRBJ2-2	TRBD1	CASSEAYPQGAGGELFF	TGTGCCAGCAGTGAAGCCTACCCTCAGGGGGCGGGCGGGGAGCTGTTTTTT
TRBV29-1	TRBJ2-2	TRBD1	CSGGTGGTGELFF	TGCAGCGGAGGGACAGGGGGCACCGGGGAGCTGTTTTTT
TRBV6-2/TRBV6-3	TRBJ2-5	TRBD2	CASSRRELVETQYF	TGTGCCAGCAGTCGGCGGGAGCTGGTGGAGACCCAGTACTTC